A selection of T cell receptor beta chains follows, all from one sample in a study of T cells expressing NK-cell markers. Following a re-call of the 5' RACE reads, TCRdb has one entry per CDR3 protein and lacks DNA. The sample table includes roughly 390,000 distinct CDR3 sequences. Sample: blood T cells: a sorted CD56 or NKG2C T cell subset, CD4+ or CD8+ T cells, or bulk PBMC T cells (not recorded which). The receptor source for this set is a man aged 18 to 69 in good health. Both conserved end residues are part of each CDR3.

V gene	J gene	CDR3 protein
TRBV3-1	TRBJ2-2	CASSQDLYRELFF
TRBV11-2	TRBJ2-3	CASSLRQGGVMDTQYF
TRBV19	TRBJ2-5	CASRGPSGTQYF
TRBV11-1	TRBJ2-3	CASSLTRAGLAGTDTQYF
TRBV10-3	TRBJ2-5	CAISESQVAFQETQYF
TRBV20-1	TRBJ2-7	CSASIPYSSYEQYF
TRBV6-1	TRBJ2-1	CASSPTLTRYNEQFF
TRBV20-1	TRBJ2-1	CITGNSYNEQFF
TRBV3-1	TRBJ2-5	CASSQDVVFLETQYF
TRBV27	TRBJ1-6	CASSRDRSYNSPLHF
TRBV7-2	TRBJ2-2	CASSQTGTTNTGELFF
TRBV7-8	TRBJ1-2	CASSLLDRDAYGYTF
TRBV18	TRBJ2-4	CASSPLVRLGYGAKNIQYF
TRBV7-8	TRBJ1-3	CASTVKGGSYGGNTIYF
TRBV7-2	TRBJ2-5	CASVASETQYF
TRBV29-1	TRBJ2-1	CSVERLAGGKLNEQFF
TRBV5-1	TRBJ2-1	CASSLGAPLAGEFEQFF
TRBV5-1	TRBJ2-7	CASSLATSGPQYF
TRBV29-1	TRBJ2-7	CSVGAGFHEQYF
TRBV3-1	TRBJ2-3	CASSRSSGGARDTQYF
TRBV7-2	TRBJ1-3	CASSLGLLGNTIYF
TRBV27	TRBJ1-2	CASSTGALNYGYTF
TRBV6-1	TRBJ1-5	CASSEVSGVQPQHF
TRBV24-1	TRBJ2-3	CATSGSTGAETDTQYF
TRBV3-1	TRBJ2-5	CASSQDGGGRETQYF
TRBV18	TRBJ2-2	CASGQDSTGELFF
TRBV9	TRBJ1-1	CASSYIPIGGVNTEAFF
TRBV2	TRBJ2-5	CASSDPVPGKETQYF
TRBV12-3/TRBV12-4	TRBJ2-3	CASSSLAGGLGDTQYF
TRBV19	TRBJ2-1	CASSNQGQGVKGEQFF
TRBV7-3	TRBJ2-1	CASSSKAGYNEQFF
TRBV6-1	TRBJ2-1	CASLWGTSSYNEQFF
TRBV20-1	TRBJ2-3	CSALRLAGRDTQYF
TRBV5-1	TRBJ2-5	CASSRREAAGNGETQYF
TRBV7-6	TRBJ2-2	CASRETHTNTGELFF
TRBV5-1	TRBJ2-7	CASSPTRTNYEQYF
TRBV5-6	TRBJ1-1	CASTKRGLYTEAFF
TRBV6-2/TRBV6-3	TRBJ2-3	CATRPGDTQYF
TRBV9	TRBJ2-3	CASSLRQGRFGTDTQYF
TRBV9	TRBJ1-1	CASSRGEEYAEAFF
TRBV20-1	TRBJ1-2	CSRGSPGRGANYGYTF
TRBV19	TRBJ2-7	CATTHKFEQYF
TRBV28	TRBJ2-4	CAITDRVKNIQYF
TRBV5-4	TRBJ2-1	CASTRGPVNEQFF
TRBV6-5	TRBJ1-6	CASSNRGTGESPLHF
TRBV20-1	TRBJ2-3	CSASRSGGRADTQYF
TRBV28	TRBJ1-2	CASSTTKYGYTF
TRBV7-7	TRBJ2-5	CASSLAGYRETQYF
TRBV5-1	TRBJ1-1	CASSLEGGRGEAFF
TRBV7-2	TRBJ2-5	CASSRDYSQETQYF
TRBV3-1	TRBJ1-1	CASSQGRGTEAFF